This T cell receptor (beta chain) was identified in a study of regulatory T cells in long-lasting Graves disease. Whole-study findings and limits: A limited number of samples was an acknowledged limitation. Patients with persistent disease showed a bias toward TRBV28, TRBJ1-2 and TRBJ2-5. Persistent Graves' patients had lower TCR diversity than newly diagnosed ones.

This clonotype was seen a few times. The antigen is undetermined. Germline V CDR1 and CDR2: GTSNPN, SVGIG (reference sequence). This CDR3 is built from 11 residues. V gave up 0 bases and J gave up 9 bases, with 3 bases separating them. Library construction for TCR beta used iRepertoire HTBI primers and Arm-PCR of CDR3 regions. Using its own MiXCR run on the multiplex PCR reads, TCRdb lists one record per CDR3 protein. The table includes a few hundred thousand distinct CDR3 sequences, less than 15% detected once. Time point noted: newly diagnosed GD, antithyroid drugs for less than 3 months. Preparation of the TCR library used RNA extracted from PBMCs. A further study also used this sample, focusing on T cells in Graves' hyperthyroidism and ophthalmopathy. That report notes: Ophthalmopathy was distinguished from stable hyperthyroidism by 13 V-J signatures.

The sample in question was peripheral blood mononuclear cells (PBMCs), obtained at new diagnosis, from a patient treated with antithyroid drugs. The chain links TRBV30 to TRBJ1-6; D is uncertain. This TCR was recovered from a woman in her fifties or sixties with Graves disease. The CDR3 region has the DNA TGTGCCTGGAGTGTGGGTTCACCCCTCCACTTT. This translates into CAWSVGSPLHF.